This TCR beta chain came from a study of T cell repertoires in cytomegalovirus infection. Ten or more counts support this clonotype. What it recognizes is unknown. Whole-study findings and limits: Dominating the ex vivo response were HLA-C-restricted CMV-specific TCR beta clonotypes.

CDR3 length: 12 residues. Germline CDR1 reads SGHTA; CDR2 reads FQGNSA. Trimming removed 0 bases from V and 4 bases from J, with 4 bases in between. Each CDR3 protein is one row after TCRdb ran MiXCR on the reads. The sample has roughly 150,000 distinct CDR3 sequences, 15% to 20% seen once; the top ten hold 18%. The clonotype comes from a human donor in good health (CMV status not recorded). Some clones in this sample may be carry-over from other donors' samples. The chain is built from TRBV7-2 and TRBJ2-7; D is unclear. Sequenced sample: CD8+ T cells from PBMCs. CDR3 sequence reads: CASSLAKYEQYF. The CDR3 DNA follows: TGTGCCAGCAGCTTAGCCAAATACGAGCAGTACTTC.